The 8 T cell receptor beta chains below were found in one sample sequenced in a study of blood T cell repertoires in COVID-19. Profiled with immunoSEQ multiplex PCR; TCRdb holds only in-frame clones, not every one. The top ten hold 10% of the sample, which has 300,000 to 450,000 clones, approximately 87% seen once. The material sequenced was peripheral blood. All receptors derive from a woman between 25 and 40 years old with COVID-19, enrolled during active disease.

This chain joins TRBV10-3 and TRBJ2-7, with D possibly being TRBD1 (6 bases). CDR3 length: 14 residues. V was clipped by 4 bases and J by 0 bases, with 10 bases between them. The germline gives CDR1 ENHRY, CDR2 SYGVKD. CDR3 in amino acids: CAISVGALSYEQYF. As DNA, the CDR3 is TGTGCCATCAGTGTGGGGGCACTCTCCTACGAGCAGTACTTC.

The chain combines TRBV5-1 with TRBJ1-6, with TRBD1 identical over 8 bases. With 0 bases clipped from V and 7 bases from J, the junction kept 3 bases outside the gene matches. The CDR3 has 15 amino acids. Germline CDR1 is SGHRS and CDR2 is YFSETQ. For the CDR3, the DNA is TGCGCCAGCAGCTTGGGACAGGGGAGAAATTCACCCCTCCACTTT. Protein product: CASSLGQGRNSPLHF.

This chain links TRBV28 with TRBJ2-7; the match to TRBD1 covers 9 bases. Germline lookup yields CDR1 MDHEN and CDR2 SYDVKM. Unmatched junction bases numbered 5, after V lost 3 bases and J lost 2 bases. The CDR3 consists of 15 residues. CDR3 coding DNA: TGTGCCAGCAGTTTGACCGGGACAGGGCCCTACGAGCAGTACTTC. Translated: CASSLTGTGPYEQYF.

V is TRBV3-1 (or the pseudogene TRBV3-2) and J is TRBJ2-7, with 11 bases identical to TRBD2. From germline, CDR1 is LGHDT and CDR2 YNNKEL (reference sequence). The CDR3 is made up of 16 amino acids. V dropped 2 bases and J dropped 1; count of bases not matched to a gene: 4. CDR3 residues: CASSQTGLAESYEQYF. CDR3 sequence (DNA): TGTGCCAGCAGCCAAACGGGACTAGCGGAGTCCTACGAGCAGTACTTC.

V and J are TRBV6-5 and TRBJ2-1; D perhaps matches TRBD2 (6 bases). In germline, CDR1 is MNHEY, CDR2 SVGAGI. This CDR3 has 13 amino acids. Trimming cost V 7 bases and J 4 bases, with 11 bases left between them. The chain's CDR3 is CASNPRGYNEQFF. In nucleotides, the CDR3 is TGTGCCAGCAACCCACGGGGGTACAATGAGCAGTTCTTC.

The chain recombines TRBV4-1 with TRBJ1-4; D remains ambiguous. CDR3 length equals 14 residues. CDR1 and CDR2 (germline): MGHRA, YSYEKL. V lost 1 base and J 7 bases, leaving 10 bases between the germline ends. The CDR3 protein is CASSQVIRGEKLFF. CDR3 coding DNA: TGCGCCAGCAGCCAAGTCATAAGAGGTGAAAAACTGTTTTTT.

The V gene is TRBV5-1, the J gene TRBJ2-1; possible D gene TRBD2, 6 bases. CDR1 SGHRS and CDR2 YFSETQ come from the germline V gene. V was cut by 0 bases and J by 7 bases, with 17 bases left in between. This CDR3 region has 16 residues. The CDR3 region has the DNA TGCGCCAGCAGCTTGGTGTGGACTACGGGTCGGAATGAGCAGTTCTTC. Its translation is CASSLVWTTGRNEQFF.

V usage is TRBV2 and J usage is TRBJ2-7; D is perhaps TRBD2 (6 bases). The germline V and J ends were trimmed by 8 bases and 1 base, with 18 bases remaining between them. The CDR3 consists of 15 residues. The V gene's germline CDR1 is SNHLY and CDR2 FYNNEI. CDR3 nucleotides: TGTGCCAGCCGGTCCCCCCCGGGAGTTTCCTACGAGCAGTACTTC. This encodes CASRSPPGVSYEQYF.